This T cell receptor (beta chain) is from a study of STAT5B mutations in CD4+ large granular lymphocyte leukemia. Germline V gene sequence: CDR1 SGHVS, CDR2 FQNEAQ. V shed 0 bases and J shed 0 bases, with 12 bases lying between them. The CDR3 contains 17 residues. The protocol was immunoSEQ multiplex PCR, while the TCRdb copy is restricted to in-frame clones and leaves out a portion. Counted here are some 34,000 clones, approximately 74% occurring once; the ten biggest clones make up 0.29%. Sequences were obtained from CD4+ T cells from blood buffy coats. This chain connects TRBV7-8 to TRBJ2-1; D not resolved. The receptor comes from a human donor in good health. DNA of the CDR3: TGTGCCAGCAGCTTAGCTATTGGGCCGAGCTCCTACAATGAGCAGTTCTTC. It specifies CASSLAIGPSSYNEQFF.